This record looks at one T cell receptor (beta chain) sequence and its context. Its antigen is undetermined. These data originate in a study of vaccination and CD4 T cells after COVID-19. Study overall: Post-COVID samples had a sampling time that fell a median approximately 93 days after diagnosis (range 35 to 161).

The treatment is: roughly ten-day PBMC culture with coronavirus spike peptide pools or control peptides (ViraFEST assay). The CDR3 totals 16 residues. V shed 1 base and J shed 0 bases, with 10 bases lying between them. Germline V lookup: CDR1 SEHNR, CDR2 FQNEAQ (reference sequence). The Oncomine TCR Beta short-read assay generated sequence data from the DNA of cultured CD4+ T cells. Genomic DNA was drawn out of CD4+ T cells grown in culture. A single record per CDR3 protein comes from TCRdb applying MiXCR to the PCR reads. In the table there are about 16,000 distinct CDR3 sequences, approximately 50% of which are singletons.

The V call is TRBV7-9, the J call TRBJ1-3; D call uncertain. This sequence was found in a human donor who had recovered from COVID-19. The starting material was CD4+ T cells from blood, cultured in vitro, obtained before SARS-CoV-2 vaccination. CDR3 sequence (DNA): TGTGCCAGCAGCTTAGGTGGGATAAGCTCTGGAAACACCATATATTTT. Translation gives CASSLGGISSGNTIYF.